A single sample is the source of the 31 T cell receptor beta chains below, sequenced in a study of T cell responses to AZD1222 COVID-19 vaccine. The repertoire was sequenced with immunoSEQ multiplex PCR; TCRdb's copy has only in-frame clones and lacks some. The sample contains some 150,000 clones, nearly 95% of which appear only once. The material sequenced was peripheral blood, taken 28 days after the second AZD1222 dose. These receptors were taken from an adult who received the AZD1222 COVID-19 vaccine.

In this sample, this clone turned up once. The genes are TRBV2 and TRBJ2-3; no definite D call. There are 15 residues in the CDR3. Trimming removed 8 bases from V and 3 bases from J, with 18 bases in between. CDR1 is SNHLY, CDR2 FYNNEI, per germline. The CDR3 region has the DNA TGTGCCAGCCCTCTTATCGGTCCCGGGACAGATACGCAGTATTTT. Translated: CASPLIGPGTDTQYF. The full variable domain, with the rest looked up from reference TRBV2 and TRBJ2-3, is EPEVTQTPSHQVTQMGQEVILRCVPISNHLYFYWYRQILGQKVEFLVSFYNNEISEKSEIFDDQFSVERPDGSNFTLKIRSTKLEDSAMYFCASPLIGPGTDTQYFGPGTRLTVL.

CDR3 coding DNA: TGCGCCAGCAGTGAGCAGGGGAGATACAATGAGCAGTTCTTC. It is translated as CASSEQGRYNEQFF. The J gene is TRBJ2-1, the V gene TRBV10-2; a weak D match, TRBD1 (6 bases). Between the trimmed V and J ends, which lost 2 bases and 4 bases, there was a span of 9 bases. Looked up from germline, CDR1 is WSHSY and CDR2 is SAAADI. This CDR3 has 14 amino acids.

V usage is TRBV19 and J usage is TRBJ1-2; D may be TRBD1 (6 bases). Trimming cost V 2 bases and J 7 bases, with 14 bases left between them. The CDR3 loop spans 14 amino acids. Germline V gives CDR1 LNHDA, CDR2 SQIVND (reference sequence). CDR3 amino acids: CASSITSGEVGYTF. The CDR3 nucleotides are TGTGCCAGTAGTATAACCTCAGGGGAGGTTGGCTACACCTTC.

This clone has just one count. The V and J genes are TRBV5-4 and TRBJ2-5; TRBD1 might be the D (6 bases). V lost 4 bases and J 2 bases, leaving 18 bases between the germline ends. The CDR3 loop spans 16 amino acids. Per germline, CDR1 SGHNT and CDR2 YYREEE (reference sequence). This CDR3 reads CASSPGGGRGQETQYF. Here the CDR3 DNA reads TGTGCCAGCAGCCCTGGGGGTGGAAGGGGGCAAGAGACCCAGTACTTC.

This clone was observed a single time. The chain is built from TRBV4-2 and TRBJ1-6; 10 nucleotides agree with TRBD1. J gave up 10 bases and V 5 bases, and 8 bases lay outside the gene matches. Germline CDR1 and CDR2: LGHNA and YNFKEQ. The CDR3 spans 15 residues. The CDR3 DNA sequence: TGTGCCAGCAGCGACCGGGACAGGGGACAGTCACCCCTCCACTTT. It is translated as CASSDRDRGQSPLHF.

This clone was seen at least ten times. The gene calls are TRBV28 and TRBJ2-7, with TRBD2 identical over 9 bases. CDR1 and CDR2 from the germline V gene are MDHEN and SYDVKM. V shed 4 bases, J shed 2 bases, and the junction held 3 bases outside the gene matches. This CDR3 region has 14 residues. The CDR3: CASSSRLAAYEQYF. The CDR3 DNA follows: TGTGCCAGCAGTTCTCGACTAGCGGCCTACGAGCAGTACTTC.

V usage is TRBV5-4 and J usage is TRBJ2-3; D perhaps matches TRBD2 (6 bases). Germline values: CDR1 SGHNT, CDR2 YYREEE (reference sequence). Trimming removed 5 bases from V and 6 bases from J, with 25 bases in between. CDR3 length: 17 residues. The CDR3 coding sequence is TGTGCCAGCAGTCAGGAGGGGCTAGTCCGGAAAGGGGATACGCAGTATTTT. It codes for CASSQEGLVRKGDTQYF. The entire variable domain, with the rest obtained from reference TRBV5-4 and TRBJ2-3, is as follows: ETGVTQSPTHLIKTRGQQVTLRCSSQSGHNTVSWYQQALGQGPQFIFQYYREEENGRGNFPPRFSGLQFPNYSSELNVNALELDDSALYLCASSQEGLVRKGDTQYFGPGTRLTVL.

In DNA, the CDR3 is TGTGCCAGCAGTTTTCGAGATACGCAGTATTTT. Protein product: CASSFRDTQYF. The rearrangement joins TRBV28 to TRBJ2-3; D is unresolved. V lost 3 bases and J lost 5, with 3 bases in between. The CDR3 runs 11 residues. Germline V gives CDR1 MDHEN, CDR2 SYDVKM.

The gene calls are TRBV21-1 and TRBJ1-5. TRBV21-1 is noted as a pseudogene. The length of the CDR3 is 15 residues. CDR3 protein: CASSYRVHLNQPQHF. In DNA, the CDR3 is TGTGCCAGCAGTTATAGGGTACACCTGAATCAGCCCCAGCATTTT.

The gene calls are TRBV9 and TRBJ2-1; maybe TRBD1 (5 bases). V dropped 0 bases and J dropped 5 bases, with 9 bases sitting between them. Germline lookup yields CDR1 SGDLS and CDR2 YYNGEE. This CDR3 region has 14 residues. CDR3 sequence: CASSVEGVNNEQFF. CDR3 nucleotides: TGTGCCAGCAGCGTAGAAGGGGTCAACAATGAGCAGTTCTTC. The whole variable domain, filled in from reference TRBV9 and TRBJ2-1, reads DSGVTQTPKHLITATGQRVTLRCSPRSGDLSVYWYQQSLDQGLQFLIQYYNGEERAKGNILERFSAQQFPDLHSELNLSSLELGDSALYFCASSVEGVNNEQFFGPGTRLTVL.

V usage is TRBV9 and J usage is TRBJ2-7, with TRBD1 matching over 9 bases. V lost 0 bases and J lost 5; bases outside the gene matches: 3. Germline CDR1 SGDLS, CDR2 YYNGEE. There are 14 residues in the CDR3. The CDR3 DNA is TGTGCCAGCAGCGTAGAGGACAGGGGTGACGAGCAGTACTTC. This codes for CASSVEDRGDEQYF.

The J gene is TRBJ2-2, the V gene TRBV28, with 14 nucleotides matching TRBD2. From germline, CDR1 is MDHEN and CDR2 SYDVKM. This CDR3 comprises 17 residues. Trimming took 3 bases from V and 5 from J; bases not matched to a gene: 5. The CDR3 reads CASSLPTSGRGTGELFF. In DNA, the CDR3 is TGTGCCAGCAGTTTGCCGACTAGCGGGAGGGGGACCGGGGAGCTGTTTTTT.

The chain couples TRBV28 to TRBJ1-5; tentatively, D is TRBD1 (5 bases). Trimming took off 6 bases at V and 9 bases at J, with 18 bases between the two ends. Germline V CDR1 and CDR2: MDHEN, SYDVKM. This CDR3 has 14 amino acids. The CDR3: CASRESRVGPPQHF. CDR3 in DNA: TGTGCCAGCAGGGAGAGCAGGGTCGGTCCGCCCCAGCATTTT. Variable domain in full (rest from reference TRBV28 and TRBJ1-5): DVKVTQSSRYLVKRTGEKVFLECVQDMDHENMFWYRQDPGLGLRLIYFSYDVKMKEKGDIPEGYSVSREKKERFSLILESASTNQTSMYLCASRESRVGPPQHFGDGTRLSIL.

CDR3 DNA: TGTGCCAGCAGTTACTCGAAGGGCTTCTATGGCTACACCTTC. This encodes CASSYSKGFYGYTF. The chain couples TRBV6-2 or TRBV6-3 to TRBJ1-2; D unclear. Trimming stripped 0 bases from V and 4 bases from J, with 9 bases between. The CDR3 runs to 14 residues. CDR1 and CDR2 from the germline V gene are MNHEY and SVGEGT.

The chain combines TRBV28 with TRBJ2-7; D might be TRBD1 (6 bases). V lost 6 bases and J lost 3, with 21 bases in between. The CDR3 has 16 residues. Germline V CDR1 and CDR2: MDHEN, SYDVKM. CDR3 amino acids: CASRHLRQASRYEQYF. In DNA, the CDR3 is TGTGCCAGCAGACACCTGAGACAGGCGTCTCGCTACGAGCAGTACTTC.

The genes are TRBV29-1 and TRBJ1-2; no clear D. The germline gives CDR1 SQVTM, CDR2 ANQGSEA. The V end was cut by 6 bases, the J end by 4 bases, with 21 bases between. There are 15 residues in the CDR3. CDR3 nucleotide sequence: TGCAGCGTAGGACCGGTCCTCCTACCCGCCTATGGCTACACCTTC. Translating it yields CSVGPVLLPAYGYTF.

The chain combines TRBV18 with TRBJ1-4; D is perhaps TRBD1 (6 bases). Trimming cost V 2 bases and J 0 bases, with 19 bases left between them. The CDR3 consists of 19 residues. Looked up from germline, CDR1 is KGHSH and CDR2 is LQKENI. This chain's CDR3 is CASSPTGGFWGPTNEKLFF. In nucleotides, the CDR3 is TGTGCCAGCTCACCAACCGGAGGATTTTGGGGGCCAACTAATGAAAAACTGTTTTTT. The full variable domain, in which reference TRBV18 and TRBJ1-4 provide the parts outside the CDR3, is NAGVMQNPRHLVRRRGQEARLRCSPMKGHSHVYWYRQLPEEGLKFMVYLQKENIIDESGMPKERFSAEFPKEGPSILRIQQVVRGDSAAYFCASSPTGGFWGPTNEKLFFGSGTQLSVL.

J is TRBJ2-7 and V is TRBV9, with D perhaps being TRBD1 or TRBD2 (5 bases each). From germline, CDR1 is SGDLS and CDR2 YYNGEE. The CDR3 loop spans 14 amino acids. Trimming took 0 bases from V and 0 from J, leaving 7 bases between them. The CDR3 DNA reads as TGTGCCAGCAGCGTAGGGGGGAGCTCCTACGAGCAGTACTTC. As protein: CASSVGGSSYEQYF.

CDR3 loop: CASSFDRRWYGYTF. The CDR3 coding sequence is TGTGCCAGCAGTTTTGACAGGCGCTGGTATGGCTACACCTTC. The genes are TRBV28 and TRBJ1-2; a weak D match, TRBD1 (6 bases). The germline V and J ends were trimmed by 3 bases and 5 bases, with 13 bases remaining between them. Germline V gives CDR1 MDHEN, CDR2 SYDVKM. This CDR3 contains 14 residues.

The rearrangement links TRBV27 to TRBJ2-1; TRBD2 matches at 11 bases. The CDR3 runs 17 residues. Germline V gene data show CDR1 as MNHEY and CDR2 as SMNVEV (reference sequence). After removal of 2 bases from V and 4 bases from J, the junction contained 7 bases not matched to a gene. The DNA for the CDR3 is TGTGCCAGCAGTTTAAGGGGGACTAGCGGAGGATACAATGAGCAGTTCTTC. It encodes CASSLRGTSGGYNEQFF.

The genes are TRBV12-3 or TRBV12-4 and TRBJ2-1; 8 nucleotides align to TRBD1. Unmatched junction bases numbered 6, after V lost 6 bases and J lost 8 bases. This CDR3 is 13 amino acids long. CDR3 region: CASRVTGGYEQFF. The CDR3 coding sequence is TGTGCCAGCAGGGTTACAGGGGGGTATGAGCAGTTCTTC.

The chain is built from TRBV4-3 and TRBJ1-5, with a tentative D call TRBD1 (5 bases). The CDR3 extends over 15 amino acids. Trimming stripped 0 bases from V and 6 bases from J, with 12 bases between. Germline V gene lookup returns CDR1 LGHNA and CDR2 YSLEER. In DNA form, the CDR3 reads TGCGCCAGCAGCCAAGATAGGGGACGTGGTCAGCCCCAGCATTTT. Its translation: CASSQDRGRGQPQHF.

The V and J genes are TRBV11-2 and TRBJ2-2; D is unclear. Germline V CDR1 and CDR2: SGHAT, FQNNGV. The CDR3 has 13 amino acids. The V end was cut by 3 bases, the J end by 6 bases, with 8 bases between. The CDR3 spells CASSFEPAGELFF. The CDR3 DNA follows: TGTGCCAGCAGCTTCGAACCGGCCGGGGAGCTGTTTTTT.

V and J are TRBV7-9 and TRBJ2-1, with unresolved D. Trimming took off 4 bases at V and 9 bases at J, with 7 bases between the two ends. This CDR3 spans 11 amino acids. CDR1 is SEHNR and CDR2 is FQNEAQ in the germline V gene (reference sequence). This chain's CDR3 is CASSSKGEQFF. CDR3 in DNA: TGTGCCAGCAGCTCGAAGGGTGAGCAGTTCTTC.

The chain carries TRBV11-2 and TRBJ2-2; TRBD2 matches 10 bases. J was trimmed by 4 bases and V by 5 bases; bases with no gene match: 7. The CDR3 sequence is 16 residues long. Per the germline V gene, CDR1 is SGHAT and CDR2 is FQNNGV. This chain's CDR3 is CASSPLSGGGTGELFF. CDR3 DNA sequence: TGTGCCAGCAGCCCCTTAAGCGGGGGGGGCACCGGGGAGCTGTTTTTT. The variable domain in full, completed from reference TRBV11-2 and TRBJ2-2, reads EAGVAQSPRYKIIEKRQSVAFWCNPISGHATLYWYQQILGQGPKLLIQFQNNGVVDDSQLPKDRFSAERLKGVDSTLKIQPAKLEDSAVYLCASSPLSGGGTGELFFGEGSRLTVL.

The rearrangement joins TRBV3-1 (or the pseudogene TRBV3-2) to TRBJ2-7, with 10 nucleotides matching TRBD2. Losses at the gene ends were 3 bases for V and 4 bases for J; bases not matched to a gene: 6. This CDR3 comprises 15 residues. The germline V gene has CDR1 LGHDT and CDR2 YNNKEL (reference sequence). The CDR3 reads CASSHPPSGSYEQYF. In nucleotides, the CDR3 is TGTGCCAGCAGCCACCCCCCTAGCGGGAGTTACGAGCAGTACTTC.

V is TRBV4-1 and J is TRBJ2-2, with D possibly TRBD2 on 6 matching bases. The V gene's germline CDR1 is MGHRA and CDR2 YSYEKL. This CDR3 contains 14 residues. The V gene lost 1 base and the J gene lost 7 bases, with 10 bases spanning the gap. The CDR3 loop is CASSQGGVRGELFF. The CDR3 nucleotides are TGCGCCAGCAGCCAAGGGGGGGTTCGCGGGGAGCTGTTTTTT.

This clone was recorded once. The genes are TRBV28 and TRBJ2-7; no reliable D call. CDR1 and CDR2 (germline): MDHEN, SYDVKM. The CDR3 is 11 amino acids. V was cut by 7 bases and J by 3 bases, with 7 bases left in between. The CDR3 sequence is CASNKGYEQYF. Written as DNA, the CDR3 is TGTGCCAGCAATAAGGGCTACGAGCAGTACTTC.

A single count supports this clone. The chain has TRBV9 and TRBJ2-1; 8 bases agree with TRBD2. After removal of 0 bases from V and 6 bases from J, the junction contained 8 bases not matched to a gene. CDR3 length: 16 residues. Per germline, CDR1 SGDLS and CDR2 YYNGEE. The CDR3 nucleotides read TGTGCCAGCAGCGTAGCGGGAGGGTCCATGGCCAATGAGCAGTTCTTC. This gives the protein CASSVAGGSMANEQFF.

V and J are TRBV9 and TRBJ2-3; the match to TRBD2 covers 8 bases. The V and J ends lost 0 bases and 4 bases, in that order; junction bases with no gene match: 4. Germline CDR1 reads SGDLS; CDR2 reads YYNGEE. The CDR3 consists of 15 residues. CDR3: CASSVATGGADTQYF. DNA of the CDR3: TGTGCCAGCAGCGTAGCCACGGGGGGGGCAGATACGCAGTATTTT.

The chain recombines TRBV10-1 with TRBJ2-1; TRBD2 matches at 7 bases. The CDR3 is made up of 15 amino acids. The junction had 10 bases not matched to a gene; V was cut back by 4 bases and J by 7 bases. Germline V gene data show CDR1 as WNHNN and CDR2 as SYGVQD (reference sequence). CDR3 coding DNA: TGCGCCAGCAGTGTGGGGGGGAGCGGAAAAAATGAGCAGTTCTTC. Its protein product is CASSVGGSGKNEQFF.